The 9 T cell receptor beta chains presented below share a single source sample, sequenced in a study of identical twins. TCRdb reprocessed the 5' RACE reads with MiXCR, giving one entry per CDR3 protein. The sample lists roughly 1.6 million distinct CDR3 sequences, roughly 35% occurring once. What was sequenced was cord blood. Receptors originate from a newborn girl in good health.

The V and J genes are TRBV24-1 and TRBJ2-5; tentative D call: TRBD2 (6 bases). Trimming removed 11 bases at V and 11 bases at J, with 29 bases between. The CDR3 extends over 15 amino acids. CDR1 is KGHDR, CDR2 SFDVKD, per germline. This CDR3 is CAIWVLAKGYNEQYF. The CDR3 nucleotides are TGTGCCATATGGGTACTAGCCAAAGGTTACAATGAGCAGTACTTC.

CDR3: CASSFWRKTGELFF. Written as DNA, the CDR3 is TGTGCCAGCAGTTTCTGGCGGAAGACCGGGGAGCTGTTTTTT. V is TRBV28 and J is TRBJ2-2, with no clear D. V was clipped by 3 bases and J by 5 bases, with 10 bases between them. This CDR3 has 14 residues. CDR1 and CDR2 (germline): MDHEN, SYDVKM.

This clonotype occurred a few times. This chain joins TRBV28 and TRBJ2-1; tentative D call: TRBD2 (6 bases). The CDR3 sequence is 16 residues long. V shed 4 bases and J shed 6 bases, with 19 bases lying between them. Germline V gives CDR1 MDHEN, CDR2 SYDVKM. The CDR3: CASSSPRFAGRNEQFF. DNA for the CDR3: TGTGCCAGCAGTTCACCCAGGTTTGCGGGGCGCAATGAGCAGTTCTTC.

The gene calls are TRBV25-1 and TRBJ2-4; D possibly corresponds to TRBD2 (6 bases). The J call may be faulty, since TRBJ2-5 better matches the DNA end. Germline lookup yields CDR1 MGHDK and CDR2 SYGVNS. The CDR3 is 14 residues long. CDR3 DNA: TGTGCCAGCAGTGAAGAGCGGGTCGGGGAGACCCAGTACTTC. It is translated as CASSEERVGETQYF.

This clonotype occurred a few times. J is TRBJ2-1 and V is TRBV3-1; tentatively, D is TRBD2 (6 bases). Judging by the DNA end, TRBJ2-7 fits better; the J call may be wrong. Germline V gene lookup returns CDR1 LGHDT and CDR2 YNNKEL (reference sequence). The CDR3 is 15 residues long. CDR3 sequence reads: CASSQEGLSYNEQYF. Here the CDR3 DNA reads TGTGCCAGCAGCCAAGAGGGACTCTCCTACAATGAGCAGTACTTC.

This sequence joins TRBV29-1 and TRBJ2-7; D is unclear. Germline values: CDR1 SQVTM, CDR2 ANQGSEA. Trimming shortened V by 0 bases and J by 5 bases, and 11 bases separated the two germline ends. The CDR3 extends over 13 amino acids. The CDR3 sequence is CSVEDPPADEQYF. The CDR3 DNA sequence: TGCAGCGTTGAAGATCCTCCCGCGGACGAGCAGTACTTC.

This CDR3 is CASSVRREATYNEQFF. The CDR3 DNA sequence: TGTGCCAGCAGCGTAAGGCGGGAGGCCACTTACAATGAGCAGTTCTTC. The rearrangement uses TRBV9 and TRBJ2-1; 8 nucleotides agree with TRBD2. Trimming took 1 base from V and 4 from J; bases not matched to a gene: 7. The CDR3 is 16 residues long. From germline, CDR1 is SGDLS and CDR2 YYNGEE.

This rearrangement joins TRBV20-1 to TRBJ1-2, with D maybe TRBD1 (6 bases). CDR1 is DFQATT, CDR2 SNEGSKA, per germline (reference sequence). There are 12 residues in the CDR3. Trimming removed 1 base from V and 8 bases from J, with 11 bases in between. The CDR3 nucleotides read TGCAGTGCTAGAGGACAGGTCGACGGCTACACCTTC. Residues: CSARGQVDGYTF.

A few counts support this clonotype. V is TRBV23-1 and J is TRBJ2-3, with 9 nucleotides matching TRBD1. TRBV23-1 is marked as an open reading frame, function uncertain. This CDR3 has 15 amino acids. With V trimmed by 3 bases and J by 5 bases, 6 bases remained unmatched. CDR3 nucleotides: TGCGCCAGCAGTCACCCTGGACAGGGGAGAGATACGCAGTATTTT. It translates to CASSHPGQGRDTQYF.